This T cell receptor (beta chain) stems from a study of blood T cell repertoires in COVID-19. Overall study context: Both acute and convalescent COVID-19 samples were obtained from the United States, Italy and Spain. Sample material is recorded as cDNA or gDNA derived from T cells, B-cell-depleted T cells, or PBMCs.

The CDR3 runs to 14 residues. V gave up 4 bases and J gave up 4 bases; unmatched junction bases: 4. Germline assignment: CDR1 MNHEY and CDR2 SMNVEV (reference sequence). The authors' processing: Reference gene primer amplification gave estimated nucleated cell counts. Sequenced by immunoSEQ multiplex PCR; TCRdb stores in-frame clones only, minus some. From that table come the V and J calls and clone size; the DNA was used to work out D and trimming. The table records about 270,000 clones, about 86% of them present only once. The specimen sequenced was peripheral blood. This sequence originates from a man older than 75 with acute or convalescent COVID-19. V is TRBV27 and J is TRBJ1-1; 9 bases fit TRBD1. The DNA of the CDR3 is TGTGCCAGCAGTTCTGGACAGGGGAGCACTGAAGCTTTCTTT. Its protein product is CASSSGQGSTEAFF.